The TCR beta chain under discussion was sequenced for a study of CD8 T cells in Susac syndrome. In the case of this clonotype: The target antigen is unknown.

The CDR3 has 15 amino acids. The germline V gene has CDR1 SGHKS and CDR2 YYEKEE (reference sequence). V shed 2 bases, J shed 7 bases, and the junction held 7 bases outside the gene matches. Random hexamers served to reverse transcribe roughly 0.5 to 1 ug RNA. Amplification of TCR beta CDR3 by immunoSEQ multiplex PCR spanned 54 Vbeta and 13 Jbeta. TCRdb used MiXCR to reprocess the immunoSEQ multiplex PCR reads, holding one entry per CDR3 protein. The sample gives about 120,000 distinct CDR3 sequences, about nine tenths of which show up once; 0.13% to 0.15% is in the top ten. Points from the study as a whole: As the study acknowledged, the number of individuals in its TCR sequencing and HLA analysis was relatively small.

This receptor was taken from a human donor in good health. Source material: CD4+ T cells from PBMCs. The chain couples TRBV5-5 to TRBJ2-1, with TRBD2 identical over 9 bases. This chain's CDR3 is CASSFAGGEVNEQFF. The CDR3 DNA is TGTGCCAGCAGCTTCGCGGGGGGGGAGGTGAATGAGCAGTTCTTC.